This T cell receptor beta chain was recorded in a study of T cell responses to AZD1222 COVID-19 vaccine. General study results and limits: White British people made up most donors, females outnumbered males, and clonal diversity was possibly underestimated. Reports say nearly half of spike-specific TCRs go after unmutated variant regions.

Only in-frame clones appear in the TCRdb table, and some are missing; sequencing was by immunoSEQ multiplex PCR. The sample carries 100,000 to 150,000 clones, about 92% recorded once. J lost 0 bases, V lost 2 bases, and 9 bases had no gene match. This CDR3 is built from 16 residues. CDR1 is GTSNPN, CDR2 SVGIG, per germline (reference sequence). Worth noting for this clone: The antigen is unknown.

This clonotype was obtained from an adult in good health. The gene calls are TRBV30 and TRBJ2-7, with 8 nucleotides matching TRBD2. The specimen was peripheral blood, collected on day 0 of MenACWY control vaccination. CDR3 nucleotides: TGTGCCTGGAGTAGGCCGGGGGGGGTTAGCTCCTACGAGCAGTACTTC. Translation: CAWSRPGGVSSYEQYF.